This TCR beta chain comes out of a study of T cells after yellow fever vaccination. On the study more broadly: It was SMART-Seq v4 Ultra Low Input that prepared the fractions with low cell numbers. General study findings and limits: Abundant bulk-population clonotypes could contaminate the FACS-sorted repertoires. Most primary-vaccination clones recurred post-booster (approximately 96% CD4, 88% CD8).

CDR3 size: 14 residues. V dropped 4 bases and J dropped 4 bases, with 13 bases sitting between them. For TCR, cDNA came from 5'RACE template switching, which added a universal primer site and UMIs. Each CDR3 protein is one row after TCRdb ran MiXCR on the 5' RACE reads. Of almost 600,000 distinct CDR3 sequences in the sample, roughly 14% were seen once. Details on this clonotype: The antigen is not known.

The receptor was derived from a man aged 25 to 45 who received the YFV17D yellow fever vaccine. Sequences were derived from PBMCs, sampled on the day of the yellow fever booster vaccination. This chain links TRBV12-3 or TRBV12-4 with TRBJ1-1, with no clear D. The CDR3, as DNA: TGTGCCAGCAGTTATGCCCAGTCGGGCACTGAAGCTTTCTTT. This translates into CASSYAQSGTEAFF.